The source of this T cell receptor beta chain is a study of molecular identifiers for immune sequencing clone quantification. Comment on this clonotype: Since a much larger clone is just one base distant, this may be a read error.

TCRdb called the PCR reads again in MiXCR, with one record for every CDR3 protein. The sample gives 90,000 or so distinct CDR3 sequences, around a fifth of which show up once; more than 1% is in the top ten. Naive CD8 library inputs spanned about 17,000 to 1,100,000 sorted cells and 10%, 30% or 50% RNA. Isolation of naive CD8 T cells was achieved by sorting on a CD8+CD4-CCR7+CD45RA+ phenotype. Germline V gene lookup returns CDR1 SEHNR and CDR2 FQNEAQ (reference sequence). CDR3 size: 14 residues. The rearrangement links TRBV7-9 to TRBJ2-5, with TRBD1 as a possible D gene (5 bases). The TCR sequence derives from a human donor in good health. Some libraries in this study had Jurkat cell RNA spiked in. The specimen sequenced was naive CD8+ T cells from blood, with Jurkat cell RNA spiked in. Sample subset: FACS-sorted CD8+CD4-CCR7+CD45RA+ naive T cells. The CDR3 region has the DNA TGTGCCGGCAGCTCGGACATCGATCGGCAGACCCAGTACTTC. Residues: CAGSSDIDRQTQYF.